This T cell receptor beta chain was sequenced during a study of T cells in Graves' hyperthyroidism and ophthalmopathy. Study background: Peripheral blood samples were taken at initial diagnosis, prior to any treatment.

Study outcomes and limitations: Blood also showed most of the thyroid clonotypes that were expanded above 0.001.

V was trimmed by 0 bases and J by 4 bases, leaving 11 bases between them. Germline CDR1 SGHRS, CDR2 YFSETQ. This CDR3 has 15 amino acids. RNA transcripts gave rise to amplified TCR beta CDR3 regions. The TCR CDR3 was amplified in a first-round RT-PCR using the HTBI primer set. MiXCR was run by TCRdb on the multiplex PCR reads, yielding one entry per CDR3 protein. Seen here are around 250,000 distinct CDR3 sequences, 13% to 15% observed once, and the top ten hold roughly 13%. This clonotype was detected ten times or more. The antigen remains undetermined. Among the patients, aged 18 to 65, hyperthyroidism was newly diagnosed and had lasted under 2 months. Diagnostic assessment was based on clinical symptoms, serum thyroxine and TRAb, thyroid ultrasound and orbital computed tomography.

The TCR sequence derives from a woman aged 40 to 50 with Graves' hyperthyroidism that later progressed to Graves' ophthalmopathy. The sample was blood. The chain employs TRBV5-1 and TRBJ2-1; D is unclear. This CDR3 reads CASSLVSRLYNEQFF. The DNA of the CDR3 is TGCGCCAGCAGCTTGGTAAGCAGGTTATACAATGAGCAGTTCTTC.